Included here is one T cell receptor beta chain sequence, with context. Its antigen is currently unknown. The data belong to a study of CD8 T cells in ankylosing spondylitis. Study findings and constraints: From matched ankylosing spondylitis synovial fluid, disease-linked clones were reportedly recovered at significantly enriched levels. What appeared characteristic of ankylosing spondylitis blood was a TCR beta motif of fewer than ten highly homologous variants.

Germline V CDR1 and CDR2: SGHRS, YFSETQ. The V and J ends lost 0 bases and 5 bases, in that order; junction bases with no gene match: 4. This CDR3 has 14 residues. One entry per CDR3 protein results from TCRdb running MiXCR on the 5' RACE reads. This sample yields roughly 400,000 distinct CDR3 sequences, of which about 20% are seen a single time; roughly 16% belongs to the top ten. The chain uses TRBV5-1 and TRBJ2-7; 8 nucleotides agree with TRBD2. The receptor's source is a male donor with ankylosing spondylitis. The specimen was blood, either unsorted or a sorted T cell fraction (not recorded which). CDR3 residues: CASSLASGRDEQYF. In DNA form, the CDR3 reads TGCGCCAGCAGCTTGGCTAGCGGGCGGGACGAGCAGTACTTC.